A single sample is the source of the 29 T cell receptor beta chains below, sequenced in a study of blood T cells in healthy people across ages (dated by TCRdb to the mid-2010s). The method was 5' RACE. The sequencer listed for this sample is Illumina HiSeq 2500. A second roughly 7 to 11 cycle PCR used a sample-barcoded 5' primer and a J-beta primer mix. TCRdb reanalyzed the raw reads on its own, using fastp at Q25 for trimming and MiXCR for clone calling, and kept in-frame beta chains. Records with the same CDR3 protein are collapsed into one entry carrying the most frequent genes and DNA. In this sample the table shows approximately 900,000 distinct CDR3 sequences, 25% to 35% of which occur a single time. Together, the top ten hold roughly 10% of the sample. This same sample was also part of a study on T cells of mothers and their children.

Sequenced input: blood. These receptors were obtained from a woman aged 40-49 years in good health.

The V call is TRBV4-2, the J call TRBJ2-1, with D perhaps matching TRBD2 (5 bases). V was shortened by 1 base and J by 6 bases, with 7 bases between the two germline ends. The germline V gene has CDR1 LGHNA and CDR2 YNFKEQ. CDR3 length equals 13 residues. CDR3 nucleotide sequence: TGTGCCAGCAGCCAAGGGAGGCGCAATGAGCAGTTCTTC. It specifies CASSQGRRNEQFF.

As concerns this clonotype: A much more abundant neighbour one base away suggests this may be a read error. The genes are TRBV5-1 and TRBJ2-1; tentatively, D is TRBD1 or TRBD2 (6 bases each). V was clipped by 1 base and J by 4 bases, with 18 bases between them. Germline V gene lookup returns CDR1 SGHRS and CDR2 YFSETQ. There are 17 residues in the CDR3. The CDR3 loop reads CASSLFPSGGKYNEQFF. The CDR3 region has the DNA TGCGCCAGCAGCTTGTTCCCTTCCGGGGGCAAGTACAATGAGCAGTTCTTC.

The chain recombines TRBV7-9 with TRBJ1-1, with a possible D match to TRBD1 (5 bases). V lost 4 bases and J lost 3, with 15 bases in between. The germline CDR1 and CDR2 sequences are SEHNR and FQNEAQ (reference sequence). CDR3 length: 15 residues. The CDR3 sequence: CASSYDGTRDTEAFF. CDR3 nucleotides: TGTGCCAGCAGCTACGATGGGACGAGGGACACTGAAGCTTTCTTT.

A few counts support this clonotype. This chain uses TRBV7-2 with TRBJ2-7, with TRBD1 matching 7 bases. Losses at the gene ends were 10 bases for V and 2 bases for J; bases not matched to a gene: 8. The CDR3 loop spans 13 amino acids. Per germline, CDR1 SGHTA and CDR2 FQGNSA. In nucleotides, the CDR3 is TGTGCCACGGGTTTAGGGGGCCCCTACGAGCAGTACTTC. Protein product: CATGLGGPYEQYF.

This clonotype came up many times. This chain joins TRBV20-1 and TRBJ2-5; TRBD1 matches 7 bases. Trimming removed 4 bases from V and 2 bases from J; junction bases left unmatched: 10. CDR1 is DFQATT and CDR2 is SNEGSKA in the germline V gene (reference sequence). The CDR3 has 15 residues. Here the CDR3 reads CSATTTGVRQETQYF. The CDR3 bases are TGCAGTGCTACAACAACAGGGGTGAGGCAAGAGACCCAGTACTTC.

V usage is TRBV7-9 and J usage is TRBJ2-4; D not resolved. Germline-derived CDR1 and CDR2 are SEHNR and FQNEAQ (reference sequence). The CDR3 has 12 amino acids. Trimming cost V 5 bases and J 6 bases, with 8 bases left between them. CDR3 nucleotides: TGTGCCAGCAGCCCGCACGGAAACATTCAGTACTTC. Its translation is CASSPHGNIQYF. The whole variable domain, filled in from reference TRBV7-9 and TRBJ2-4, reads DTGVSQNPRHKITKRGQNVTFRCDPISEHNRLYWYRQTLGQGPEFLTYFQNEAQLEKSRLLSDRFSAERPKGSFSTLEIQRTEQGDSAMYLCASSPHGNIQYFGAGTRLSVL.

At least ten counts were recorded for this clonotype. The rearrangement uses TRBV20-1 and TRBJ2-5, with D perhaps being TRBD1 or TRBD2 (5 bases each). Looked up from germline, CDR1 is DFQATT and CDR2 is SNEGSKA (reference sequence). The germline V and J ends were trimmed by 7 bases and 1 base, with 22 bases remaining between them. The CDR3 covers 16 residues. The CDR3 DNA reads as TGCAGTGAGGGGACCAGAGGCACAAACACCCAAGAGACCCAGTACTTC. It specifies CSEGTRGTNTQETQYF.

In its sample, this clonotype was seen many times. The chain carries TRBV7-9 and TRBJ1-6, with 7 bases matching TRBD1. J lost 7 bases, V lost 5 bases, and 5 bases had no gene match. Germline lookup yields CDR1 SEHNR and CDR2 FQNEAQ (reference sequence). This CDR3 is built from 14 residues. CDR3 region: CASSLGQLNSPLHF. The DNA of the CDR3 is TGTGCCAGCAGCCTGGGACAGCTAAATTCACCCCTCCACTTT.

This sequence joins TRBV5-1 and TRBJ2-1; 11 positions agree with TRBD2. The CDR3 has 14 amino acids. Germline V CDR1 and CDR2: SGHRS, YFSETQ. Trimming took 5 bases from V and 8 from J; bases not matched to a gene: 6. The CDR3 DNA reads as TGCGCCAGCAGACTAGCGGGGGCGAGCGATGAGCAGTTCTTC. Translating it yields CASRLAGASDEQFF.

On this clonotype: This may come from a read error, since a much larger clone is one base off. V gene TRBV5-1 combines with J gene TRBJ2-1; 7 bases agree with TRBD2. The V gene's germline CDR1 is SGHRS and CDR2 YFSETQ. The CDR3 runs 13 residues. CDR3 coding DNA: TGCACCAGCATCGGACTAGATTATAATGAGCAGTTCTTC. Protein sequence: CTSIGLDYNEQFF.

V usage is TRBV13 and J usage is TRBJ2-5; no firm D call. Matching the DNA end better, TRBJ2-1 makes the J call doubtful. CDR1 is PRHDT, CDR2 FYEKMQ, per germline (reference sequence). This CDR3 spans 12 amino acids. CDR3 loop: CASSLSLETQFF. The CDR3 coding sequence is TGTGCCAGCAGCTTAAGTTTGGAGACCCAGTTCTTC.

This clonotype appeared a few times. The rearrangement joins TRBV28 to TRBJ1-5; TRBD1 matches at 7 bases. Trimming took 7 bases from V and 2 from J; bases not matched to a gene: 14. CDR1 and CDR2 from the germline V gene are MDHEN and SYDVKM. This CDR3 spans 17 amino acids. Here the CDR3 DNA reads TGTGCCAGCAACTCGTGGGCTACGGGGACAGGCAATCAGCCCCAGCATTTT. Amino acids: CASNSWATGTGNQPQHF.

This clonotype was seen only a few times. The V gene is TRBV24-1, the J gene TRBJ2-3, with D perhaps matching TRBD2 (5 bases). CDR1 and CDR2 (germline): KGHDR, SFDVKD. CDR3 size: 14 residues. Deletions cut 4 bases from V and 7 bases from J, with 14 bases between. CDR3 protein: CATSEGILGNTQYF. Written as DNA, the CDR3 is TGTGCCACCAGTGAAGGGATCCTCGGGAATACGCAGTATTTT.

This clonotype appeared a few times. The chain uses TRBV29-1 and TRBJ2-2, with D possibly being TRBD2 (5 bases). V was shortened by 2 bases and J by 4 bases, with 11 bases between the two germline ends. Germline V gene lookup returns CDR1 SQVTM and CDR2 ANQGSEA. The CDR3 has 14 residues. DNA for the CDR3: TGCAGCGTTGAACCGGGAACCATCACCGGGGAGCTGTTTTTT. This codes for CSVEPGTITGELFF.

This chain connects TRBV20-1 to TRBJ2-7; D unclear. The CDR3 covers 14 residues. The germline CDR1 and CDR2 sequences are DFQATT and SNEGSKA (reference sequence). Trimming took off 4 bases at V and 6 bases at J, with 19 bases between the two ends. The CDR3 here is CSAKPPQDLSEQYF. For the CDR3, the DNA is TGCAGTGCTAAACCCCCGCAGGACCTCTCCGAGCAGTACTTC.

This clonotype occurred a few times. This chain links TRBV21-1 with TRBJ1-2. TRBV21-1 is annotated as a pseudogene. This CDR3 is 17 amino acids long. This CDR3 is CASSKGCQIKTQYGYTF. CDR3 sequence (DNA): TGTGCCAGCAGCAAAGGCTGCCAGATTAAGACACAATATGGCTACACCTTC.

As for this clonotype: One end of the junction does not line up with germline, which may come from a read error. The chain employs TRBV20-1 and TRBJ1-1, with no clear D. The CDR3 runs to 12 residues. Germline loops: CDR1 DFQATT, CDR2 SNEGSKA (reference sequence). For the CDR3, the DNA is TGCAGTACTAGAAAGGGAGGCACTGAAGCTTTCTTT. Its protein is CSTRKGGTEAFF.

This clonotype was counted between two and nine times. This chain uses TRBV4-3 with TRBJ2-3, with 8 bases matching TRBD2. From germline, CDR1 is LGHNA and CDR2 YSLEER. V dropped 0 bases and J dropped 2; count of bases not matched to a gene: 1. The CDR3 runs to 15 residues. The chain's CDR3 is CASSQELAATDTQYF. In DNA, the CDR3 is TGCGCCAGCAGCCAAGAACTAGCGGCCACAGATACGCAGTATTTT.

This clonotype was counted ten times or more. J is TRBJ2-7 and V is TRBV6-1, with 9 bases lining up with TRBD2. The CDR3 runs 16 residues. Germline V gene lookup returns CDR1 MNHNS and CDR2 SASEGT. V shed 4 bases, J shed 2 bases, and the junction held 9 bases outside the gene matches. The CDR3 region has the DNA TGTGCCAGCAGTGGAGCTTTAGCGGGGGTCGCCTACGAGCAGTACTTC. It specifies CASSGALAGVAYEQYF.

This clonotype appeared a few times. Since a much larger clone is just one base distant, this may be a read error. This chain uses TRBV28 with TRBJ2-5, with 9 nucleotides matching TRBD1. Per germline, CDR1 MDHEN and CDR2 SYDVKM. CDR3 size: 14 residues. CDR3 sequence reads: CASRQGVRQETRYF. CDR3 sequence (DNA): TGTGCCAGTAGACAGGGGGTGAGACAAGAGACCCGGTACTTC.

This chain joins TRBV9 and TRBJ2-2; 7 bases are a match to TRBD1. This CDR3 has 16 residues. V was clipped by 5 bases and J by 3 bases; unmatched bases: 10. Germline values: CDR1 SGDLS, CDR2 YYNGEE. In DNA form, the CDR3 reads TGTGCCAGCAGTGACCCGACAGGGATGGACACCGGGGAGCTGTTTTTT. Translating it yields CASSDPTGMDTGELFF.

The J gene is TRBJ1-4, the V gene TRBV29-1; D ambiguous. The length of the CDR3 is 11 residues. Trimming left V 7 bases short and J 4 bases short, with 7 bases between. Per the germline V gene, CDR1 is SQVTM and CDR2 is ANQGSEA. In DNA form, the CDR3 reads TGCAGCGCCAGGCTTAATGAAAAACTGTTTTTT. Protein product: CSARLNEKLFF.

This clonotype was counted between two and nine times. The chain employs TRBV2 and TRBJ2-1; TRBD2 agrees at 10 bases. This CDR3 has 15 amino acids. The V and J ends lost 4 bases and 8 bases, in that order; junction bases with no gene match: 8. CDR1 is SNHLY and CDR2 is FYNNEI in the germline V gene. The CDR3, as DNA: TGTGCCAGCAGTGGGAGGAGTAGCGGGGGGTATGAGCAGTTCTTC. It specifies CASSGRSSGGYEQFF.

The chain uses TRBV5-6 and TRBJ1-1; weak D call: TRBD1 (5 bases). Germline values: CDR1 SGHDT, CDR2 YYEEEE. Deletions cut 8 bases from V and 4 bases from J, with 24 bases between. CDR3 length: 16 amino acids. The CDR3 loop is CASLRGPGDLGTEAFF. Here the CDR3 DNA reads TGTGCCAGTCTACGAGGGCCCGGGGACCTGGGCACTGAAGCTTTCTTT. Variable domain in full (rest from reference TRBV5-6 and TRBJ1-1): DAGVTQSPTHLIKTRGQQVTLRCSPKSGHDTVSWYQQALGQGPQFIFQYYEEEERQRGNFPDRFSGHQFPNYSSELNVNALLLGDSALYLCASLRGPGDLGTEAFFGQGTRLTVV.

V gene TRBV9 combines with J gene TRBJ2-7, with a weak D call TRBD2 (6 bases). V was cut by 4 bases and J by 7 bases, with 21 bases left in between. The length of the CDR3 is 15 residues. Germline V gives CDR1 SGDLS, CDR2 YYNGEE. DNA of the CDR3: TGTGCCAGCAGCCCGGCCGGAGGGGCCGGGGGAGAGCAGTACTTC. Encoded protein: CASSPAGGAGGEQYF.

This clonotype has ten or more counts. The rearrangement joins TRBV30 to TRBJ2-5; TRBD1 matches 10 bases. Germline V gives CDR1 GTSNPN, CDR2 SVGIG (reference sequence). V shed 4 bases and J 1 base; nucleotides not matched to a gene: 15. CDR3 length: 18 residues. The CDR3 loop is CAWNQRRDRGGGQETQYF. The CDR3 DNA reads TGTGCCTGGAACCAACGCCGGGACAGGGGAGGCGGCCAAGAGACCCAGTACTTC.

The rearrangement uses TRBV28 and TRBJ2-3; TRBD2 aligns across 8 bases. V lost 3 bases to trimming and J lost 4 bases; unmatched junction nucleotides: 6. The CDR3 has 15 residues. Germline V gives CDR1 MDHEN, CDR2 SYDVKM. DNA for the CDR3: TGTGCCAGCAGTTTGAGCGGGGGAAGCGCAGATACGCAGTATTTT. Amino acids: CASSLSGGSADTQYF.

This clonotype has ten or more counts. The chain is built from TRBV4-2 and TRBJ2-5; D assignment may be TRBD1 or TRBD2 (6 bases each). The V end lost 0 bases, the J end lost 6 bases, and 23 bases lay between the germline ends. The germline V gene encodes CDR1 LGHNA and CDR2 YNFKEQ. The CDR3 has 18 residues. The CDR3 nucleotides read TGTGCCAGCAGCCAAGACCAAGGGGTAGGGGGGCGTACGAAGACCCAGTACTTC. Amino acids: CASSQDQGVGGRTKTQYF.

This clonotype was counted a few times. The chain recombines TRBV7-6 with TRBJ2-3; 7 bases match TRBD1. From germline, CDR1 is SGHVS and CDR2 FNYEAQ. The CDR3 has 15 residues. The trim removed 5 bases at V and 2 bases at J, leaving 7 bases unmatched. The CDR3 loop is CASSPRDRFTDTQYF. The DNA for the CDR3 is TGTGCCAGCAGCCCACGGGACAGATTCACAGATACGCAGTATTTT.